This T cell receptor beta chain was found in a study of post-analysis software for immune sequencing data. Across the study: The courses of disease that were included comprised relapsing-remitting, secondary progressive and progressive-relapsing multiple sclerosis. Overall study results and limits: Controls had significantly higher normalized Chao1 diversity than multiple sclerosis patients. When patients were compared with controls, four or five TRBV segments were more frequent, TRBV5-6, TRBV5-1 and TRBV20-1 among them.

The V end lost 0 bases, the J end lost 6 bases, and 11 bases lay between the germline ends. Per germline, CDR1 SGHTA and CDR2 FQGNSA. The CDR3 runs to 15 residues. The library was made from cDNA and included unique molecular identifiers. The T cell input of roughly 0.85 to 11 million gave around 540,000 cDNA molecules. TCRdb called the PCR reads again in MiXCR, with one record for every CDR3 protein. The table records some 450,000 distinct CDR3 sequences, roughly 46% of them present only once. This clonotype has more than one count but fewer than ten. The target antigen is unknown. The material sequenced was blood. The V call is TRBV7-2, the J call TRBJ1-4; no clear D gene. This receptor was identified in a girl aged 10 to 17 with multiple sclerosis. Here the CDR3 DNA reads TGTGCCAGCAGCTTAGCCGTGGCCACACATGAAAAACTGTTTTTT. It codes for CASSLAVATHEKLFF.